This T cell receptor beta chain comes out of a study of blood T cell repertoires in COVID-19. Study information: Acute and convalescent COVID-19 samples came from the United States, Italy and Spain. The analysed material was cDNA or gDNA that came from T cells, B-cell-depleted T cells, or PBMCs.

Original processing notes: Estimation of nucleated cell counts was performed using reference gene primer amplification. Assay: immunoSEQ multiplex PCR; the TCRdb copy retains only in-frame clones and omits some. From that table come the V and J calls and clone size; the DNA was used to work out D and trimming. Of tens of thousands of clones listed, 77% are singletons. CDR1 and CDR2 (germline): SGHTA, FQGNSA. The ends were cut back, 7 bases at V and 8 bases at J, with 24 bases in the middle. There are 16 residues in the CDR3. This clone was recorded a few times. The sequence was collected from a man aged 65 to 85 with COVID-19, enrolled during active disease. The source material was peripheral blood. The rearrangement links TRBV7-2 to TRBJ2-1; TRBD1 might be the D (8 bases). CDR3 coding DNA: TGTGCCAGCACTCCACAGGGGGGGGCCGTGGGTCATGAGCAGTTCTTC. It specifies CASTPQGGAVGHEQFF.